This T cell receptor beta chain was sequenced during a study of shared clonotypes between healthy human individuals. Clones were read by immunoSEQ multiplex PCR, and TCRdb kept only the in-frame ones, dropping some. This sample carries fewer than 850,000 clones, just over 95% of them seen once, and the ten largest clones take 0.2% to 0.25%. Germline lookup yields CDR1 MNHEY and CDR2 SMNVEV (reference sequence). Trimming shortened V by 5 bases and J by 4 bases, and 11 bases separated the two germline ends. This CDR3 has 13 residues. In the naive CD8 group, cells lacked CD45RO and were positively selected for CCR7, so terminally differentiated effector memory CD45RA+ cells were left out.

This clonotype was sampled from a young man in good health. Material for sequencing was naive CD8+ T cells sorted from blood. This chain links TRBV27 with TRBJ2-5, with a weak D call TRBD2 (6 bases). CDR3 region: CASSVEGPETQYF. The CDR3 DNA follows: TGTGCCAGCAGTGTGGAGGGACCAGAGACCCAGTACTTC.